This is a list of T cell receptor beta chains from one sample in a study of cytomegalovirus exposure and HLA in healthy donors. The protocol was immunoSEQ multiplex PCR, while the TCRdb copy is restricted to in-frame clones and leaves out a portion. The sample comprises around 140,000 clones, approximately 80% of which are singletons, and 2% to 3% rests with the top ten. The source material was PBMCs. All receptors derive from a young woman in good health and CMV-seropositive. The CDR3 runs from the conserved cysteine through the conserved F or W. D genes are given only for firm matches. The listing skips clone size in some rows; elsewhere it reads once, few, many or a size class.

TRBD1	NA	TRBJ2-1	TRBV2	CASLPGQSYNEQFF	TGTGCCAGTTTACCGGGACAGTCCTACAATGAGCAGTTCTTC
TRBD1	NA	TRBJ1-2	TRBV25-1	CASSDYGTGNYGYTF	TGTGCCAGCAGTGATTACGGGACAGGGAACTATGGCTACACCTTC
TRBD2	NA	TRBJ2-3	TRBV2	CASGDGGGDTQYF	TGTGCCTCCGGGGACGGGGGGGGAGATACGCAGTATTTT
NA	NA	TRBJ1-1	TRBV7-6	CASSLGEGMNTEAFF	TGTGCCAGCAGCTTAGGGGAGGGCATGAACACTGAAGCTTTCTTT
NA	NA	TRBJ2-3	TRBV19	CASSKNVGLLTDTQYF	TGTGCCAGTAGTAAGAATGTGGGACTCCTCACAGATACGCAGTATTTT
TRBD1	NA	TRBJ1-1	TRBV18	CASSDRDRGTEAFF	TGTGCCAGCTCAGACCGAGACAGGGGTACTGAAGCTTTCTTT
TRBD2	NA	TRBJ2-3	TRBV28	CASSLLGLAAQDTQYF	TGTGCCAGCAGTTTATTGGGACTAGCGGCTCAAGATACGCAGTATTTT
NA	NA	TRBJ1-1	TRBV7-2	CASTDLGGPNTEAFF	TGTGCCAGCACCGACCTGGGAGGACCCAACACTGAAGCTTTCTTT
NA	NA	TRBJ2-1	TRBV7-2	CASSFQGLALTYNEQFF	TGTGCCAGCAGCTTCCAGGGGCTAGCATTGACCTACAATGAGCAGTTCTTC
TRBD1	few	TRBJ1-6	TRBV5-6	CASSLARGQVPISPLHF	TGTGCCAGCAGCTTGGCCAGGGGACAGGTCCCTATTTCACCCCTCCACTTT
TRBD1	NA	TRBJ1-4	TRBV6-6	CASTSLQGEGEKLFF	TGTGCCAGCACCTCCCTCCAGGGGGAAGGCGAAAAACTGTTTTTT
NA	few	TRBJ1-5	TRBV9	CASSATGQNQPQHF	TGTGCCAGCAGCGCCACAGGGCAGAATCAGCCCCAGCATTTT
NA	NA	TRBJ1-1	TRBV7-8	CASSSGTLSLTEAFF	TGTGCCAGCAGTTCCGGGACATTGTCTCTTACTGAAGCTTTCTTT
NA	once	TRBJ2-1	TRBV5-1	CASSPRVKGEQFF	TGCGCCAGCAGCCCGCGGGTCAAGGGTGAGCAGTTCTTC
NA	few	TRBJ1-6	TRBV6-1	CASSEFFTGNSPLHF	TGTGCCAGCAGTGAATTCTTTACCGGGAATTCACCCCTCCACTTT
NA	NA	TRBJ2-3	TRBV5-1	CASSLVLDTQYF	TGCGCCAGCAGCTTGGTACTAGATACGCAGTATTTT
NA	NA	TRBJ1-3	TRBV2	CASSRTGGSGNTIYF	TGTGCCAGCAGTCGTACGGGGGGATCTGGAAACACCATATATTTT
TRBD1	few	TRBJ2-3	TRBV14	CASSRGQGAVSSQYF	TGTGCCAGCAGCCGCGGACAGGGGGCGGTCAGTTCGCAGTATTTT